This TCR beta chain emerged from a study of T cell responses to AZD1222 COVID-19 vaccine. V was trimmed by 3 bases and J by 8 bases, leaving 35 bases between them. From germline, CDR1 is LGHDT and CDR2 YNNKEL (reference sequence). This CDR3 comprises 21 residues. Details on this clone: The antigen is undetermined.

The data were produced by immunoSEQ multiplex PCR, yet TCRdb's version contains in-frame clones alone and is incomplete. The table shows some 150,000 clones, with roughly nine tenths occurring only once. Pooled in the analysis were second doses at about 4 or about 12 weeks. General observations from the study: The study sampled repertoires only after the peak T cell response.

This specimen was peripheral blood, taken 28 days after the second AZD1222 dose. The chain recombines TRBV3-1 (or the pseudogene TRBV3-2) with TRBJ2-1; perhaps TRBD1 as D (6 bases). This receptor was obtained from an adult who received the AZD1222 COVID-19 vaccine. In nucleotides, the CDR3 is TGTGCCAGCAGCCAGGAGCCGGGACAACTGTCGGTCGCTCGTCGGGGTGATGAGCAGTTCTTC. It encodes CASSQEPGQLSVARRGDEQFF.